This is a list of T cell receptor beta chains from one sample in a study of T cells in Graves' hyperthyroidism and ophthalmopathy. One entry per CDR3 protein, called by TCRdb with MiXCR from the multiplex PCR reads. The table records 550,000 to 650,000 distinct CDR3 sequences, more than 11% of them present only once. Material for sequencing was blood. These receptors all stem from a young woman with Graves' hyperthyroidism that later progressed to Graves' ophthalmopathy. The CDR3 runs from the conserved cysteine through the conserved F or W. The D gene is left open where the match is weak. Clone size is stated in some rows and not others, as once, few, many or a class when expanded.

J gene: TRBJ1-6; D gene: .; V gene: TRBV28; CDR3 length: 16; clone size: .; CDR3 DNA: TGTGCCAGCAGTGCCGGAGGGGGTACCTATAATTCACCCCTCCACTTT; CDR3 protein: CASSAGGGTYNSPLHF
J gene: TRBJ2-7; D gene: TRBD2; V gene: TRBV6-1; CDR3 length: 15; clone size: many; CDR3 DNA: TGTGCCAGCAGCCAGACTAGCGGGCTGGTCTACGAGCAGTACTTC; CDR3 protein: CASSQTSGLVYEQYF
J gene: TRBJ2-1; D gene: .; V gene: TRBV7-9; CDR3 length: 13; clone size: many; CDR3 DNA: TGTGCCAGCAGCTTAGGAGGGTCCAATAAGCAGTTCTTC; CDR3 protein: CASSLGGSNKQFF
J gene: TRBJ1-1; D gene: .; V gene: TRBV12-5; CDR3 length: 13; clone size: many; CDR3 DNA: TGTGCTAGTGGTGCGGGTCTGAACACTGAAGCTTTCTTT; CDR3 protein: CASGAGLNTEAFF
J gene: TRBJ2-7; D gene: TRBD1; V gene: TRBV28; CDR3 length: 13; clone size: many; CDR3 DNA: TGTGCCAGCAGTACAGGGGGCGGGGACGAGCAGTACTTC; CDR3 protein: CASSTGGGDEQYF
J gene: TRBJ1-2; D gene: TRBD1; V gene: TRBV7-2; CDR3 length: 15; clone size: many; CDR3 DNA: TGTGCCAGCAGCCATTCTGCCGACAGGGCCTATGGCTACACCTTC; CDR3 protein: CASSHSADRAYGYTF
J gene: TRBJ2-1; D gene: TRBD1; V gene: TRBV4-1; CDR3 length: 13; clone size: many; CDR3 DNA: TGCGCCAGCATGGGACAGAATGTCTATGAGCAGTTCTTC; CDR3 protein: CASMGQNVYEQFF
J gene: TRBJ1-5; D gene: .; V gene: TRBV20-1; CDR3 length: 12; clone size: many; CDR3 DNA: TGCAGTGCTCCACTACCTAATCAGCCCCAGCATTTT; CDR3 protein: CSAPLPNQPQHF
J gene: TRBJ2-7; D gene: .; V gene: TRBV11-3; CDR3 length: 14; clone size: many; CDR3 DNA: TGTGCCAGCAGCCCCCCCCAAGGAAAGTACGAGCAGTACTTC; CDR3 protein: CASSPPQGKYEQYF
J gene: TRBJ2-5; D gene: TRBD1; V gene: TRBV6-5; CDR3 length: 15; clone size: many; CDR3 DNA: TGTGCCAGCAGTTACTTAGGGACAGGCCAAGAGACCCAGTACTTC; CDR3 protein: CASSYLGTGQETQYF
J gene: TRBJ1-3; D gene: TRBD1; V gene: TRBV9; CDR3 length: 15; clone size: few; CDR3 DNA: TGTGCCAGCAGCGAATACAGGGGTTCTGGAAACACCATATATTTT; CDR3 protein: CASSEYRGSGNTIYF
J gene: TRBJ1-1; D gene: TRBD1; V gene: TRBV10-3; CDR3 length: 14; clone size: many; CDR3 DNA: TGTGCCATCAGGGCAGGGGGCCGGATAACTGAAGCTTTCTTT; CDR3 protein: CAIRAGGRITEAFF
J gene: TRBJ2-1; D gene: .; V gene: TRBV5-1; CDR3 length: 13; clone size: many; CDR3 DNA: TGCGCCAGCAGCTTGCCAGATGACAATGAGCAGTTCTTC; CDR3 protein: CASSLPDDNEQFF
J gene: TRBJ2-1; D gene: TRBD2; V gene: TRBV18; CDR3 length: 17; clone size: many; CDR3 DNA: TGTGCCAGCTCATCACCAGTGGGTAGCGGGAACTACAATGAGCAGTTCTTC; CDR3 protein: CASSSPVGSGNYNEQFF
J gene: TRBJ2-5; D gene: TRBD2; V gene: TRBV10-3; CDR3 length: 18; clone size: many; CDR3 DNA: TGTGCCATCAGTGAGTCGGCTAGCGGATCGGATCAATACGAGACCCAGTACTTC; CDR3 protein: CAISESASGSDQYETQYF
J gene: TRBJ2-7; D gene: TRBD1; V gene: TRBV6-1; CDR3 length: 16; clone size: .; CDR3 DNA: TGTGCCAGCAGTGAACAGGGACAGGGGACCCCGTACGAGCAGTACTTC; CDR3 protein: CASSEQGQGTPYEQYF
J gene: TRBJ2-1; D gene: TRBD2; V gene: TRBV5-1; CDR3 length: 16; clone size: many; CDR3 DNA: TGCGCCAGCAGCTTGGAGCGGACTAGCGGGTGGAATGAGCAGTTCTTC; CDR3 protein: CASSLERTSGWNEQFF
J gene: TRBJ2-5; D gene: .; V gene: TRBV2; CDR3 length: 13; clone size: .; CDR3 DNA: TGTGCCAGCAGTGGAGCTAGGCAAGAGACCCAGTACTTC; CDR3 protein: CASSGARQETQYF
J gene: TRBJ2-2; D gene: TRBD2; V gene: TRBV20-1; CDR3 length: 15; clone size: many; CDR3 DNA: TGCAGTGCTAGAAGCGGGAGGGCCAACACCGGGGAGCTGTTTTTT; CDR3 protein: CSARSGRANTGELFF
J gene: TRBJ2-1; D gene: TRBD1; V gene: TRBV6-2/TRBV6-3; CDR3 length: 16; clone size: .; CDR3 DNA: TGTGCCAGCAGTACTACAGGGGCCGGCTCCTACAATGAGCAGTTCTTC; CDR3 protein: CASSTTGAGSYNEQFF
J gene: TRBJ1-1; D gene: TRBD1; V gene: TRBV5-1; CDR3 length: 17; clone size: .; CDR3 DNA: TGCGCCAGCAGCTTCCGCACGGGACAGGGGGAAAACACTGAAGCTCTCTTT; CDR3 protein: CASSFRTGQGENTEALF
J gene: TRBJ1-5; D gene: .; V gene: TRBV28; CDR3 length: 16; clone size: many; CDR3 DNA: TGTGCCAGCCGAACCGGTGGGGGGAATAGCAATCAGCCCCAGCATTTT; CDR3 protein: CASRTGGGNSNQPQHF
J gene: TRBJ1-1; D gene: .; V gene: TRBV20-1; CDR3 length: 12; clone size: many; CDR3 DNA: TGCAGTGTCCGGACTGTGAACACTGAAGCTTTCTTT; CDR3 protein: CSVRTVNTEAFF
J gene: TRBJ1-1; D gene: TRBD1; V gene: TRBV7-9; CDR3 length: 15; clone size: many; CDR3 DNA: TGTGCCAGCAGCAAGACAGGGGGCGAGAGAACTGAAGCTTTCTTT; CDR3 protein: CASSKTGGERTEAFF
J gene: TRBJ2-3; D gene: .; V gene: TRBV18; CDR3 length: 16; clone size: few; CDR3 DNA: TGTGCCAGCTCACCACCAGGGGCCCCTCGCACAGATACGCAGTATTTT; CDR3 protein: CASSPPGAPRTDTQYF
J gene: TRBJ2-7; D gene: .; V gene: TRBV6-1; CDR3 length: 11; clone size: .; CDR3 DNA: TGTGCCAGCACCCGGGGCTACGAGCAGTACTTC; CDR3 protein: CASTRGYEQYF
J gene: TRBJ2-1; D gene: TRBD2; V gene: TRBV29-1; CDR3 length: 14; clone size: many; CDR3 DNA: TGCAGCATATTTTCAGGACTAGCGGACAATGAGCAGTTCTTC; CDR3 protein: CSIFSGLADNEQFF
J gene: TRBJ2-1; D gene: .; V gene: TRBV7-9; CDR3 length: 14; clone size: .; CDR3 DNA: TGTGCCAGCAGCTCCCCGGTGGAGGGGCTGGGCCAGTTCTTC; CDR3 protein: CASSSPVEGLGQFF
J gene: TRBJ2-1; D gene: .; V gene: TRBV14; CDR3 length: 15; clone size: .; CDR3 DNA: TGTGCCAGCAGCCAACTTTGGGGCGGGGTTGGTGAGCAGTTCTTC; CDR3 protein: CASSQLWGGVGEQFF
J gene: TRBJ1-2; D gene: .; V gene: TRBV7-9; CDR3 length: 15; clone size: many; CDR3 DNA: TGTGCCAGCAGCTTAAGGGCAGGGAATCACTATGGCTACACCTTC; CDR3 protein: CASSLRAGNHYGYTF
J gene: TRBJ2-5; D gene: .; V gene: TRBV7-9; CDR3 length: 14; clone size: many; CDR3 DNA: TGTGCCAGCAGCTTTAACAGGGACCCTGAGACCCAGTACTTC; CDR3 protein: CASSFNRDPETQYF
J gene: TRBJ1-1; D gene: TRBD1; V gene: TRBV20-1; CDR3 length: 16; clone size: .; CDR3 DNA: TGCAGTGCCCTTCTCTCGGACAGGGCGGTTTGGGGGGAAGCTTTCTTT; CDR3 protein: CSALLSDRAVWGEAFF
J gene: TRBJ1-4; D gene: TRBD1; V gene: TRBV29-1; CDR3 length: 15; clone size: .; CDR3 DNA: TGCAGCGTTGTACCAGGGGGCGCGGGTAATGAAAAACTGTTTTTT; CDR3 protein: CSVVPGGAGNEKLFF
J gene: TRBJ1-1; D gene: .; V gene: TRBV29-1; CDR3 length: 15; clone size: many; CDR3 DNA: TGCAGCGTTCTCTTGGGGGGGTATATTAACACTGAAGCTTTCTTT; CDR3 protein: CSVLLGGYINTEAFF
J gene: TRBJ1-1; D gene: .; V gene: TRBV15; CDR3 length: 13; clone size: .; CDR3 DNA: TGTGCCACCAGCTCTCGGTGGCAAGACGAAGCTTTCTTT; CDR3 protein: CATSSRWQDEAFF
J gene: TRBJ1-6; D gene: TRBD1; V gene: TRBV4-1; CDR3 length: 14; clone size: many; CDR3 DNA: TGCGCCAGCAGCCCCGGACAGGGGGGTTCACCCCTCCACTTT; CDR3 protein: CASSPGQGGSPLHF
J gene: TRBJ1-1; D gene: .; V gene: TRBV6-6; CDR3 length: 16; clone size: many; CDR3 DNA: TGTGCCAGCAGTTACTCCTTGGGACCGCTTGGCGCTGAAGCTTTCTTT; CDR3 protein: CASSYSLGPLGAEAFF
J gene: TRBJ2-1; D gene: TRBD2; V gene: TRBV27; CDR3 length: 19; clone size: many; CDR3 DNA: TGTGCCAGCAGTTTATTTCGCGGACTAGCGGGAGTTCGGTACAATGAGCAGTTCTTC; CDR3 protein: CASSLFRGLAGVRYNEQFF
J gene: TRBJ2-3; D gene: TRBD1; V gene: TRBV11-2; CDR3 length: 17; clone size: many; CDR3 DNA: TGTGCCAGCAGCGGACCGGACAGGGTCTTCGGGGCAGATACGCAGTATTTT; CDR3 protein: CASSGPDRVFGADTQYF
J gene: TRBJ1-1; D gene: TRBD1; V gene: TRBV20-1; CDR3 length: 14; clone size: many; CDR3 DNA: TGCAGTGCTAGCCCCCAGGGGGCATGGACTGAAGCTTTCTTT; CDR3 protein: CSASPQGAWTEAFF
J gene: TRBJ1-1; D gene: TRBD1; V gene: TRBV27; CDR3 length: 14; clone size: .; CDR3 DNA: TGTGCCAGCAGCCCACAGGGGGCGGCCACTGAAGCTTTCTTT; CDR3 protein: CASSPQGAATEAFF
J gene: TRBJ2-1; D gene: .; V gene: TRBV5-1; CDR3 length: 14; clone size: many; CDR3 DNA: TGCGCCAGCAGCTTAAGCGGAGGGGAAAATGAGCAGTTCTTC; CDR3 protein: CASSLSGGENEQFF
J gene: TRBJ1-2; D gene: .; V gene: TRBV7-9; CDR3 length: 15; clone size: many; CDR3 DNA: TGTGCCAGCAGCTTAGGCAGGGCCGAAGACTATGGCTACACCTTC; CDR3 protein: CASSLGRAEDYGYTF
J gene: TRBJ2-6; D gene: .; V gene: TRBV30; CDR3 length: 13; clone size: few; CDR3 DNA: TGTGCCTACACTAACTCTGGGGCCAACGTCCTGACTTTC; CDR3 protein: CAYTNSGANVLTF
J gene: TRBJ2-1; D gene: TRBD2; V gene: TRBV9; CDR3 length: 18; clone size: many; CDR3 DNA: TGTGCCAGCAGCGTAGTAGGACTAGCGGGAGGGGCTCCGAATGAGCAGTTCTTC; CDR3 protein: CASSVVGLAGGAPNEQFF
J gene: TRBJ2-7; D gene: .; V gene: TRBV4-1; CDR3 length: 13; clone size: few; CDR3 DNA: TGCGCCAGCAGCTACGTTGCCGAGGACGAGCAGTACTTC; CDR3 protein: CASSYVAEDEQYF
J gene: TRBJ1-2; D gene: .; V gene: TRBV7-2; CDR3 length: 12; clone size: many; CDR3 DNA: TGTGCCAGCAGCCCGCAGGGTCGTGGCTACACCTTC; CDR3 protein: CASSPQGRGYTF
J gene: TRBJ2-7; D gene: TRBD2; V gene: TRBV30; CDR3 length: 14; clone size: many; CDR3 DNA: TGTGCCTGGAGTCGCCCGGGGGGGCGTTACGAGCAGTACTTC; CDR3 protein: CAWSRPGGRYEQYF
J gene: TRBJ2-5; D gene: .; V gene: TRBV3-1; CDR3 length: 13; clone size: .; CDR3 DNA: TGTGCCAGCAGCCTTATTACGAAAGAGACCCAGTACTTC; CDR3 protein: CASSLITKETQYF
J gene: TRBJ1-2; D gene: .; V gene: TRBV27; CDR3 length: 15; clone size: many; CDR3 DNA: TGTGCCAGCAGTTTCTCTGAGCTAGGACTCTATGGCTACACCTTC; CDR3 protein: CASSFSELGLYGYTF
J gene: TRBJ1-5; D gene: .; V gene: TRBV30; CDR3 length: 14; clone size: .; CDR3 DNA: TGTGCCTGGACCTTGGACAGTTCCAATCAGCCCCAGCATTTT; CDR3 protein: CAWTLDSSNQPQHF
J gene: TRBJ2-1; D gene: .; V gene: TRBV4-2; CDR3 length: 17; clone size: .; CDR3 DNA: TGTGCCAGCAGCCAAGAGCTAACAGCGAGCTCCTACAATGAGCAGTTCTTC; CDR3 protein: CASSQELTASSYNEQFF
J gene: TRBJ2-3; D gene: .; V gene: TRBV28; CDR3 length: 17; clone size: many; CDR3 DNA: TGTGCCAGCAGTTTTCCCCCGTCCGGGACCCCCACAGATACGCAGTATTTT; CDR3 protein: CASSFPPSGTPTDTQYF
J gene: TRBJ1-2; D gene: .; V gene: TRBV28; CDR3 length: 12; clone size: .; CDR3 DNA: TGTGCCAGCAGTTTAATGTACTATGGCTACACCTTC; CDR3 protein: CASSLMYYGYTF
J gene: TRBJ2-2; D gene: TRBD2; V gene: TRBV12-3/TRBV12-4; CDR3 length: 15; clone size: many; CDR3 DNA: TGTGCCAGCAGGCCGGCGGGGGGGGCCTCCGGGGAGCTGTTTTTT; CDR3 protein: CASRPAGGASGELFF
J gene: TRBJ1-5; D gene: TRBD1; V gene: TRBV3-1; CDR3 length: 15; clone size: many; CDR3 DNA: TGTGCCAGCAGCCTAGGACAGGGTCAGGATCAGCCCCAGCATTTT; CDR3 protein: CASSLGQGQDQPQHF
J gene: TRBJ2-7; D gene: .; V gene: TRBV30; CDR3 length: 14; clone size: many; CDR3 DNA: TGTGCCTGGAGTCCCGCCCTGGGGGCCTACGAGCAGTACTTC; CDR3 protein: CAWSPALGAYEQYF
J gene: TRBJ2-1; D gene: TRBD1; V gene: TRBV6-2/TRBV6-3; CDR3 length: 15; clone size: many; CDR3 DNA: TGTGCCAGCAGCCCGGGACAGGACCCCTACAATGAGCAGTTCTTC; CDR3 protein: CASSPGQDPYNEQFF